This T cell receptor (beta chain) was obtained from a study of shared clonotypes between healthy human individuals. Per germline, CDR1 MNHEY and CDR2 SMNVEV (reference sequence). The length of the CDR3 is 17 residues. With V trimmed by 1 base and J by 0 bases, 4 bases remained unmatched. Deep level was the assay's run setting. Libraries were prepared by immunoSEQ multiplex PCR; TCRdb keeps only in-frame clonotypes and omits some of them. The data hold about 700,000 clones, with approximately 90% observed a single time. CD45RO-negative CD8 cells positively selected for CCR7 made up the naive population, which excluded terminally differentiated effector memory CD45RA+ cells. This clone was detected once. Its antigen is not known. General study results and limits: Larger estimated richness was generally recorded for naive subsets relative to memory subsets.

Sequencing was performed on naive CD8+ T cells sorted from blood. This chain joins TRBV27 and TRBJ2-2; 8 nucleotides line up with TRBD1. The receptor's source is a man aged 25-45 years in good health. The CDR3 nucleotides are TGTGCCAGCAGTTTATTGAGGACAGGGTCGAACACCGGGGAGCTGTTTTTT. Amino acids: CASSLLRTGSNTGELFF.